This note documents a single T cell receptor beta chain sequence. Method: immunoSEQ multiplex PCR; TCRdb's copy keeps in-frame clones and lacks some. Of 250,000 to 300,000 clones in the sample, roughly 85% were seen once. V lost 6 bases to trimming and J lost 3 bases, with 9 bases between them. In germline, CDR1 is LNHDA, CDR2 SQIVND (reference sequence). The CDR3 is made up of 13 amino acids. These data come from a study of blood T cell repertoires in COVID-19. Sequencing was performed on peripheral blood. The clonotype originates from a man aged 55-75 years who had recovered from COVID-19. This chain joins TRBV19 and TRBJ1-5, with D possibly TRBD1 on 6 matching bases. CDR3 nucleotide sequence: TGTGCCAGTAGGCAGGGGCTCAATCAGCCCCAGCATTTT. It translates to CASRQGLNQPQHF.